Shown below are 26 T cell receptor beta chains from a single sample sequenced in a study of spatial heterogeneity in lung cancer. Time point specified: sample taken at primary tumor resection. Tumor, nontumor lung or frozen PBMC supplied whole RNA that was sequenced unsorted. TCRdb reprocessed the 5' RACE reads via MiXCR and lists one record per CDR3 protein. This table has 36,000 or so distinct CDR3 sequences, around 5.5% appearing once. The sequences come from PBMCs, collected at surgery. The receptors here all came from a female donor with early-stage non-small cell lung cancer.

V gene TRBV2 combines with J gene TRBJ2-7; a weak D match, TRBD1 (6 bases). V was cut by 5 bases and J by 2 bases, with 13 bases left in between. Germline V gives CDR1 SNHLY, CDR2 FYNNEI. The CDR3 runs 14 residues. CDR3 sequence: CASSSQGKTYEQYF. Written as DNA, the CDR3 is TGTGCCAGCAGTTCCCAGGGGAAGACCTACGAGCAGTACTTC.

The sample holds many counts of this clonotype. V is TRBV6-2 or TRBV6-3 and J is TRBJ2-5; 7 bases are a match to TRBD1. This CDR3 contains 13 residues. Germline lookup yields CDR1 MNHEY and CDR2 SVGEGT. The V and J ends lost 4 bases and 2 bases, in that order; junction bases with no gene match: 1. DNA of the CDR3: TGTGCCAGCAGTTCGGACAGGCAAGAGACCCAGTACTTC. Its translation is CASSSDRQETQYF.

This clonotype was found many times. J is TRBJ1-6 and V is TRBV24-1; D possibly corresponds to TRBD1 (5 bases). V lost 5 bases to trimming and J lost 0 bases, with 7 bases between them. Germline values: CDR1 KGHDR, CDR2 SFDVKD. The CDR3 runs 15 residues. In nucleotides, the CDR3 is TGTGCCACCAGTGGACAGCGCTCCTATAATTCACCCCTCCACTTT. Translated: CATSGQRSYNSPLHF.

There are a few counts of this clonotype. J is TRBJ1-1 and V is TRBV5-1; 8 bases map to TRBD1. Per germline, CDR1 SGHRS and CDR2 YFSETQ. The CDR3 has 14 residues. V trimming: 5 bases; J trimming: 5 bases; junction bases outside the gene matches: 8. The CDR3 loop is CASRAQGALTEAFF. The CDR3 coding sequence is TGCGCCAGCAGAGCTCAGGGGGCGCTAACTGAAGCTTTCTTT.

This clonotype was detected ten times or more. CDR3 region: CASSYGTGVYEQYF. The CDR3 nucleotides read TGTGCCAGCAGTTACGGGACAGGTGTATACGAGCAGTACTTC. The chain carries TRBV12-3 or TRBV12-4 and TRBJ2-7, with 8 bases matching TRBD1. CDR3 length: 14 amino acids. Trimming took 4 bases from V and 4 from J; bases not matched to a gene: 6.

CDR3 in DNA: TGTGCCAGCAAAACGGGAGAGCACACCGGGGAGCTGTTTTTT. Translating gives CASKTGEHTGELFF. The chain links TRBV6-1 to TRBJ2-2; TRBD2 might be the D (6 bases). V was pared by 7 bases and J by 3 bases, with 12 bases between. The germline gives CDR1 MNHNS, CDR2 SASEGT. CDR3 length: 14 amino acids.

About this clonotype: Given a much more abundant clone one base away, this may be a read error. V is TRBV28 and J is TRBJ2-3; TRBD2 matches 12 bases. The CDR3 totals 17 residues. The junction had 11 bases not matched to a gene; V was cut back by 6 bases and J by 4 bases. CDR1 is MDHEN and CDR2 is SYDVKM in the germline V gene. The CDR3: CASRPLAGGRTADTQYF. CDR3 DNA sequence: TGTGCCAGCAGGCCCCTAGCGGGAGGGCGGACGGCAGATACGCAGTATTTT. The full variable domain, rest sourced from reference TRBV28 and TRBJ2-3, is DVKVTQSSRYLVKRTGEKVFLECVQDMDHENMFWYRQDPGLGLRLIYFSYDVKMKEKGDIPEGYSVSREKKERFSLILESASTNQTSMYLCASRPLAGGRTADTQYFGPGTRLTVL.

This clonotype was seen repeatedly, ten times or more. The rearrangement links TRBV23-1 to TRBJ2-2; 9 nucleotides align to TRBD1. TRBV23-1 is an ORF for which the function is uncertain. With V trimmed by 3 bases and J by 1 base, 18 bases remained unmatched. The length of the CDR3 is 21 residues. The DNA for the CDR3 is TGCGCCAGCAGTCATCCTTTACAGGGGGCTGGAAGTATAAGGAACACCGGGGAGCTGTTTTTT. Its translation is CASSHPLQGAGSIRNTGELFF.

In this sample, this clonotype turned up many times. The CDR3 region has the DNA TGTGCCAGCAGTGAAAATAAAGAGACCCAGTACTTC. Translated: CASSENKETQYF. The chain uses TRBV2 and TRBJ2-5; no definite D call. Trimming removed 2 bases from V and 3 bases from J, with 4 bases in between. The CDR3 has 12 residues. CDR1 and CDR2 from the germline V gene are SNHLY and FYNNEI.

This clonotype was seen more than once but under ten times. The chain couples TRBV5-1 to TRBJ2-2; D might be TRBD1 or TRBD2, each matching 5 bases. V lost 2 bases to trimming and J lost 3 bases, with 8 bases between them. This CDR3 is built from 14 residues. CDR1 is SGHRS and CDR2 is YFSETQ in the germline V gene. Here the CDR3 reads CASSLGEYTGELFF. The CDR3 DNA reads TGCGCCAGCAGCTTAGGGGAGTACACCGGGGAGCTGTTTTTT. The full variable domain, in which reference TRBV5-1 and TRBJ2-2 provide the parts outside the CDR3, is KAGVTQTPRYLIKTRGQQVTLSCSPISGHRSVSWYQQTPGQGLQFLFEYFSETQRNKGNFPGRFSGRQFSNSRSEMNVSTLELGDSALYLCASSLGEYTGELFFGEGSRLTVL.

This clonotype was picked up many times. The chain carries TRBV10-1 and TRBJ1-1; a possible D gene is TRBD1 (6 bases). CDR3 length: 16 amino acids. Germline lookup yields CDR1 WNHNN and CDR2 SYGVQD (reference sequence). V lost 8 bases and J 5 bases, leaving 24 bases between the germline ends. CDR3 sequence (DNA): TGCGCCAGCGGGAGGCCCCCACCGGGACAAGCTACTGAAGCTTTCTTT. Translated, it gives CASGRPPPGQATEAFF.

V and J are TRBV2 and TRBJ2-3; D gene ambiguous. The CDR3 sequence is 10 residues long. Germline V gene sequence: CDR1 SNHLY, CDR2 FYNNEI. Trimming stripped 5 bases from V and 5 bases from J, with 2 bases between. CDR3: CASSIDTQYF. The CDR3 DNA is TGTGCCAGCAGTATAGATACGCAGTATTTT.

This clonotype has a count of ten or more. The chain couples TRBV6-1 to TRBJ2-6; the D gene could be TRBD1 or TRBD2 (5 bases each). This CDR3 spans 16 amino acids. Deletions cut 7 bases from V and 11 bases from J, with 24 bases between. Germline V gene data show CDR1 as MNHNS and CDR2 as SASEGT. CDR3 sequence reads: CASTRRGSESYYVLTF. In nucleotides, the CDR3 is TGTGCCAGCACGCGTCGGGGCAGCGAATCCTATTACGTCCTGACTTTC.

The sample holds a few counts of this clonotype. The chain couples TRBV2 to TRBJ1-1, with D tentatively TRBD1 (5 bases). V was shortened by 5 bases and J by 8 bases, with 15 bases between the two germline ends. The CDR3 is made up of 13 amino acids. CDR1 and CDR2 (germline): SNHLY, FYNNEI. The DNA of the CDR3 is TGTGCCAGCAGTCTGAGTTTGGGACTCGAAGCTTTCTTT. Amino acid sequence: CASSLSLGLEAFF.

This clonotype occurred many times. The rearrangement joins TRBV29-1 to TRBJ2-2; 9 nucleotides align to TRBD1. The CDR3 sequence is 13 residues long. Germline V lookup: CDR1 SQVTM, CDR2 ANQGSEA. J gave up 7 bases and V 6 bases, and 6 bases lay outside the gene matches. CDR3 residues: CSVPQGAVGELFF. As DNA, the CDR3 is TGCAGCGTACCACAGGGGGCCGTCGGGGAGCTGTTTTTT.

In its sample, this clonotype was seen many times. CDR3 loop: CSVDMWDRGSREQYF. The CDR3 DNA reads TGCAGCGTCGACATGTGGGACAGGGGTTCTAGGGAGCAGTACTTC. The V and J genes are TRBV29-1 and TRBJ2-7; 10 nucleotides match TRBD1. After removal of 6 bases from V and 7 bases from J, the junction contained 15 bases not matched to a gene. Per germline, CDR1 SQVTM and CDR2 ANQGSEA. The CDR3 consists of 15 residues.

This clonotype was recorded at least ten times. The chain links TRBV5-1 to TRBJ1-1, with D maybe TRBD1 (5 bases). Germline V CDR1 and CDR2: SGHRS, YFSETQ. The CDR3 covers 13 residues. V was shortened by 3 bases and J by 0 bases, with 6 bases between the two germline ends. CDR3 in amino acids: CASSSRVNTEAFF. The CDR3 DNA reads TGCGCCAGCAGCTCCAGGGTGAACACTGAAGCTTTCTTT.

There are many counts of this clonotype. V gene TRBV3-1 combines with J gene TRBJ1-2; TRBD1 aligns across 8 bases. V dropped 4 bases and J dropped 1; count of bases not matched to a gene: 2. CDR1 and CDR2 (germline): LGHDT, YNNKEL (reference sequence). CDR3 length: 14 amino acids. The CDR3 spells CASSPTGGNYGYTF. The CDR3 DNA reads as TGTGCCAGCAGCCCCACAGGGGGTAACTATGGCTACACCTTC.

There are many counts of this clonotype. The genes are TRBV7-2 and TRBJ1-1, with unresolved D. The CDR3 is made up of 12 amino acids. Trimming pared 5 bases from V and 7 bases from J, leaving 11 bases between. Germline-derived CDR1 and CDR2 are SGHTA and FQGNSA. The CDR3 region is CASSRIGIEAFF. The CDR3 DNA sequence: TGTGCCAGCAGCCGAATAGGAATTGAAGCTTTCTTT.

Of note for this clonotype: A much larger clone differs from this one at a single base, so this may be a read error. CDR3 protein: CASSYSMVGETLYF. DNA for the CDR3: TGTGCCAGCAGTTACTCGATGGTGGGTGAGACCCTGTACTTC. The V call is TRBV6-6, the J call TRBJ2-5; D gene unclear. The CDR3 spans 14 residues. Looked up from germline, CDR1 is MNHNY and CDR2 is SVGAGI (reference sequence).

This clonotype occurred many times. The V call is TRBV2, the J call TRBJ2-5; a possible D gene is TRBD2 (6 bases). V was shortened by 7 bases and J by 0 bases, with 15 bases between the two germline ends. The CDR3 covers 15 residues. Per germline, CDR1 SNHLY and CDR2 FYNNEI. DNA for the CDR3: TGTGCCAGCAATCGGGGCGGGACGTACCAAGAGACCCAGTACTTC. Translation: CASNRGGTYQETQYF. Variable domain in full (rest from reference TRBV2 and TRBJ2-5): EPEVTQTPSHQVTQMGQEVILRCVPISNHLYFYWYRQILGQKVEFLVSFYNNEISEKSEIFDDQFSVERPDGSNFTLKIRSTKLEDSAMYFCASNRGGTYQETQYFGPGTRLLVL.

This clonotype has a count of ten or more. The V and J genes are TRBV18 and TRBJ2-3, with D unresolved. The V end lost 5 bases, the J end lost 6 bases, and 6 bases lay between the germline ends. Germline CDR1 and CDR2: KGHSH and LQKENI. The CDR3 sequence is 11 residues long. The CDR3, as DNA: TGTGCCAGCTCAGATCGGGATACGCAGTATTTT. Its translation: CASSDRDTQYF.

This clonotype was picked up many times. The chain recombines TRBV20-1 with TRBJ1-2; 11 bases map to TRBD1. CDR1 is DFQATT and CDR2 is SNEGSKA in the germline V gene (reference sequence). J lost 4 bases, V lost 3 bases, and 7 bases had no gene match. The CDR3 sequence is 15 residues long. CDR3 amino acids: CSASDRDRGTYGYTF. CDR3 nucleotides: TGCAGTGCTAGTGACCGGGACAGGGGGACCTATGGCTACACCTTC.

This clonotype was counted a few times. This chain uses TRBV2 with TRBJ2-7, with D possibly being TRBD1 or TRBD2 (5 bases each). The CDR3 is made up of 18 amino acids. Trimming stripped 6 bases from V and 0 bases from J, with 24 bases between. CDR1 and CDR2 from the germline V gene are SNHLY and FYNNEI. CDR3 sequence: CASSPQPGDPISSYEQYF. CDR3 nucleotide sequence: TGTGCCAGCAGCCCGCAGCCCGGGGACCCCATAAGCTCCTACGAGCAGTACTTC.

This clonotype has a count of ten or more. The V call is TRBV4-1, the J call TRBJ1-2, with TRBD1 as a possible D gene (5 bases). There are 14 residues in the CDR3. CDR1 is MGHRA, CDR2 YSYEKL, per germline. With 2 bases removed from V and 4 bases from J, the gap between germline ends came to 11 bases. The DNA of the CDR3 is TGCGCCAGCAGCCAAACAGGAGGCTTCTATGGCTACACCTTC. Its protein product is CASSQTGGFYGYTF.

In its sample, this clonotype ranks as medium-sized (0.01 to 0.1%). The rearrangement joins TRBV29-1 to TRBJ1-2; D may be TRBD1 (5 bases). Trimming left V 6 bases short and J 7 bases short, with 15 bases between. CDR3 length equals 12 residues. CDR1 is SQVTM, CDR2 ANQGSEA, per germline. The CDR3 spells CSVAGRRGGYTF. The CDR3 nucleotides read TGCAGCGTCGCGGGACGAAGGGGTGGCTACACCTTC.